This T cell receptor beta chain was recorded in a study of blood T cell repertoires in COVID-19. At the level of the study: T cells, B-cell-depleted T cells, or PBMCs provided the cDNA or gDNA that served as material.

The V end lost 3 bases, the J end lost 7 bases, and 13 bases lay between the germline ends. The CDR3 totals 13 residues. Germline values: CDR1 SGHRS, CDR2 YFSETQ. Two negative PCRs, clearance, or symptom resolution characterized the recovered Cohort 3 donors. Sequenced by immunoSEQ multiplex PCR; TCRdb stores in-frame clones only, minus some. The repertoire holds under 300,000 clones, approximately 86% seen once, with about 1.5% in the top ten. The TCR sequence derives from a woman between 45 and 60 years old who had recovered from COVID-19. The V gene is TRBV5-1, the J gene TRBJ1-1; unclear D gene. The sample comprised PBMCs or T cells enriched from blood (not recorded which). CDR3 DNA: TGCGCCAGCAGCTCGAGAGGGTCGGGTGAAGCTTTCTTT. Amino acid sequence: CASSSRGSGEAFF. The entire variable domain, with the rest obtained from reference TRBV5-1 and TRBJ1-1, is as follows: KAGVTQTPRYLIKTRGQQVTLSCSPISGHRSVSWYQQTPGQGLQFLFEYFSETQRNKGNFPGRFSGRQFSNSRSEMNVSTLELGDSALYLCASSSRGSGEAFFGQGTRLTVV.